Presented here are 22 T cell receptor beta chains from one specimen sequenced in a study of blood T cell repertoires in COVID-19. Only in-frame clones appear in the TCRdb table, and some are missing; sequencing was by immunoSEQ multiplex PCR. This table holds approximately 200,000 clones, around 86% found once. Source material: PBMCs or T cells enriched from blood (not recorded which). These receptors were collected from a man younger than 40 in a cohort exposed to, infected with or recovered from COVID-19 (not recorded which).

The genes are TRBV3-1 (or the pseudogene TRBV3-2) and TRBJ1-4, with 7 bases fitting TRBD1. This CDR3 is built from 16 residues. Germline values: CDR1 LGHDT, CDR2 YNNKEL (reference sequence). V dropped 2 bases and J dropped 4; count of bases not matched to a gene: 7. DNA of the CDR3: TGTGCCAGCAGCCAACGAATGACAGGGTTTAATGAAAAACTGTTTTTT. It translates to CASSQRMTGFNEKLFF.

This chain links TRBV5-6 with TRBJ2-1; tentatively, D is TRBD2 (5 bases). V was cut by 2 bases and J by 7 bases, with 16 bases left in between. The CDR3 consists of 15 residues. Per germline, CDR1 SGHDT and CDR2 YYEEEE. CDR3 amino acids: CASSFWVGEVNEQFF. The DNA for the CDR3 is TGTGCCAGCAGCTTTTGGGTGGGAGAGGTAAATGAGCAGTTCTTC. Based on the CDR3 plus reference TRBV5-6 and TRBJ2-1, the full variable domain is DAGVTQSPTHLIKTRGQQVTLRCSPKSGHDTVSWYQQALGQGPQFIFQYYEEEERQRGNFPDRFSGHQFPNYSSELNVNALLLGDSALYLCASSFWVGEVNEQFFGPGTRLTVL.

V usage is TRBV13 and J usage is TRBJ2-1; the D is unclear. V gave up 2 bases and J gave up 0 bases, with 23 bases separating them. Germline lookup yields CDR1 PRHDT and CDR2 FYEKMQ (reference sequence). This CDR3 spans 20 amino acids. CDR3 residues: CASSLYSRRDGKSSYNEQFF. The CDR3 nucleotides are TGTGCCAGCAGCTTATACTCGCGGCGTGACGGAAAGAGCTCCTACAATGAGCAGTTCTTC.

V and J are TRBV6-1 and TRBJ1-3; possible D gene TRBD1, 6 bases. Germline-derived CDR1 and CDR2 are MNHNS and SASEGT. This CDR3 is built from 16 residues. Trimming took off 3 bases at V and 3 bases at J, with 15 bases between the two ends. The CDR3 DNA sequence: TGTGCCAGCAGTGAGGACAGCACGCGTTTTGGAAACACCATATATTTT. As protein: CASSEDSTRFGNTIYF.

V usage is TRBV12-3 or TRBV12-4 and J usage is TRBJ2-1; D unresolved. CDR3 length: 13 amino acids. V was cut by 7 bases and J by 0 bases, with 7 bases left in between. CDR3 nucleotide sequence: TGTGCCAGCAACTTATACTCCTACAATGAGCAGTTCTTC. It translates to CASNLYSYNEQFF.

The V and J genes are TRBV21-1 and TRBJ2-1; the table's D call, TRBD2, has no DNA check behind it. TRBV21-1 is a documented pseudogene. The CDR3 has 15 amino acids. In nucleotides, the CDR3 is TGTGCCAGACGCCCGACTAGCGCCGACCCCAATGAGCAGTTCTTC. Protein sequence: CARRPTSADPNEQFF.

This clone was counted a single time. The chain employs TRBV6-2 or TRBV6-3 and TRBJ2-1, with D unclear. V was trimmed by 2 bases and J by 5 bases, leaving 16 bases between them. There are 16 residues in the CDR3. Germline values: CDR1 MNHEY, CDR2 SVGEGT. The CDR3, as DNA: TGTGCCAGCAGTTACGAGTTGGCGGATTTGAACAATGAGCAGTTCTTC. Translating it yields CASSYELADLNNEQFF.

V and J are TRBV7-3 and TRBJ2-3; TRBD2 agrees at 12 bases. This CDR3 is built from 18 residues. Germline assignment: CDR1 SGHTA and CDR2 FQGTGA. The trim removed 0 bases at V and 4 bases at J, leaving 8 bases unmatched. CDR3 DNA sequence: TGTGCCAGCAGCTTAACGGTGGCTAGCGGGAGGGCCCCAGATACGCAGTATTTT. Its protein is CASSLTVASGRAPDTQYF.

The chain couples TRBV7-6 to TRBJ2-3; 7 positions agree with TRBD1. Germline CDR1 is SGHVS and CDR2 is FNYEAQ. J was trimmed by 1 base and V by 2 bases; bases with no gene match: 3. CDR3 size: 15 residues. CDR3 sequence: CASSLSRGRTDTQYF. Written as DNA, the CDR3 is TGTGCCAGCAGCTTATCGAGGGGGCGCACAGATACGCAGTATTTT.

V gene TRBV27 combines with J gene TRBJ2-2; perhaps TRBD2 as D (5 bases). Germline V gene sequence: CDR1 MNHEY, CDR2 SMNVEV (reference sequence). The CDR3 has 18 residues. V lost 3 bases and J 3 bases, leaving 20 bases between the germline ends. CDR3 sequence reads: CASSFPLFSELDTGELFF. CDR3 bases: TGTGCCAGCAGTTTTCCCCTTTTTAGCGAACTTGACACCGGGGAGCTGTTTTTT.

This rearrangement joins TRBV24-1 to TRBJ2-2, with a weak D call TRBD1 (5 bases). Looked up from germline, CDR1 is KGHDR and CDR2 is SFDVKD. This CDR3 is built from 15 residues. Trimming pared 2 bases from V and 4 bases from J, leaving 10 bases between. CDR3 coding DNA: TGTGCCACCAGTGATTCAGGGTATACCACCGGGGAGCTGTTTTTT. Encoded protein: CATSDSGYTTGELFF.

About this clone: It is unclear where the CDR3 begins or ends on the DNA, so no DNA is shown, and the CDR3 is as TCRdb lists it. CDR3 loop: CASSSSGTGDYGYTF. The chain combines TRBV6-5 with TRBJ1-2; the table's TRBD1 call for D was not verified on the DNA. The CDR3 adds up to 15 amino acids, both ends counted. CDR1 and CDR2 (germline): MNHEY, SVGAGI.

This clone has a handful of counts. The same CDR3 arises from other DNA sequences in this sample as well. The rearrangement uses TRBV7-9 and TRBJ1-2, with TRBD1 matching over 8 bases. V was clipped by 4 bases and J by 4 bases; unmatched bases: 11. Germline V lookup: CDR1 SEHNR, CDR2 FQNEAQ (reference sequence). The CDR3 loop spans 16 amino acids. The CDR3: CASSSDRAWRFYGYTF. CDR3 bases: TGTGCCAGCAGCTCGGACAGGGCGTGGAGGTTCTATGGCTACACCTTC.

The chain is built from TRBV28 and TRBJ1-5; 7 bases align to TRBD1. The V and J ends lost 4 bases and 7 bases, in that order; junction bases with no gene match: 10. CDR1 MDHEN and CDR2 SYDVKM come from the germline V gene. This CDR3 is 15 amino acids long. The CDR3: CASSYPTGQGQPQHF. The CDR3 bases are TGTGCCAGCAGTTACCCGACAGGGCAGGGACAGCCCCAGCATTTT.

The chain couples TRBV6-5 to TRBJ2-3, with TRBD2 matching over 8 bases. V lost 2 bases, J lost 6 bases, and 10 bases stayed unmatched. The CDR3 is 16 amino acids. The germline V gene encodes CDR1 MNHEY and CDR2 SVGAGI. CDR3 sequence: CASSYEFGRAADTQYF. CDR3 DNA sequence: TGTGCCAGCAGTTACGAGTTCGGGAGGGCAGCCGATACGCAGTATTTT.

DNA of the CDR3: TGCGCCAGCAGCTTGACGGGAGGGAACTACGAGCAGTACTTC. This sequence encodes CASSLTGGNYEQYF. This chain uses TRBV5-1 with TRBJ2-7, with 8 positions matching TRBD2. CDR1 and CDR2 from the germline V gene are SGHRS and YFSETQ. CDR3 length: 14 amino acids. After removal of 1 base from V and 3 bases from J, the junction contained 3 bases not matched to a gene.

The V call is TRBV7-2, the J call TRBJ2-5, with 8 bases matching TRBD1. The germline V gene encodes CDR1 SGHTA and CDR2 FQGNSA. The CDR3 is made up of 17 amino acids. With 10 bases clipped from V and 4 bases from J, the junction kept 20 bases outside the gene matches. CDR3 in DNA: TGTGCCACCTCCAGAGGGGGCCGGAGCAGGGGGCCAGAGACCCAGTACTTC. It codes for CATSRGGRSRGPETQYF.

J is TRBJ2-1 and V is TRBV20-1; the D is unclear. The CDR3 has 14 amino acids. CDR1 is DFQATT, CDR2 SNEGSKA, per germline (reference sequence). V was trimmed by 3 bases and J by 5 bases, leaving 14 bases between them. CDR3 in DNA: TGCAGTGCTAGTCTACCTTATCGAAACAATGAGCAGTTCTTC. Protein sequence: CSASLPYRNNEQFF.

V usage is TRBV19 and J usage is TRBJ2-7, with D perhaps TRBD2 (5 bases). The CDR3 spans 14 residues. V lost 4 bases and J 3 bases, leaving 13 bases between the germline ends. Per the germline V gene, CDR1 is LNHDA and CDR2 is SQIVND (reference sequence). The CDR3 is CASSNRESSYEQYF. In DNA form, the CDR3 reads TGTGCCAGTAGTAACCGGGAATCTAGCTACGAGCAGTACTTC.

CDR3 sequence (DNA): TGTGCCAGCAGCCCGAACCCAGGCTCTAATGAAAAACTGTTTTTT. It yields the protein CASSPNPGSNEKLFF. The chain employs TRBV7-8 and TRBJ1-4; D uncertain. Germline V CDR1 and CDR2: SGHVS, FQNEAQ. Trimming shortened V by 5 bases and J by 3 bases, and 13 bases separated the two germline ends. This CDR3 has 15 residues.

The chain recombines TRBV9 with TRBJ1-5, with TRBD1 identical over 12 bases. Germline V gene lookup returns CDR1 SGDLS and CDR2 YYNGEE. The CDR3 is 16 residues long. J lost 7 bases, V lost 4 bases, and 9 bases had no gene match. CDR3 sequence reads: CASSPGQGASQQPQHF. The CDR3 region has the DNA TGTGCCAGCAGCCCGGGACAGGGGGCTTCACAGCAGCCCCAGCATTTT.

This clone was recorded once. V and J are TRBV5-6 and TRBJ1-4; no reliable D call. This CDR3 is 12 amino acids long. Trimming took off 1 base at V and 8 bases at J, with 6 bases between the two ends. Germline loops: CDR1 SGHDT, CDR2 YYEEEE. The CDR3 sequence: CASSLRREKLFF. CDR3 bases: TGTGCCAGCAGCTTGAGGAGGGAAAAACTGTTTTTT.